This TCR beta chain came from a study of blood T cell repertoires in COVID-19. Across the study: The study drew acute and convalescent COVID-19 samples from the United States, Italy and Spain. T cells, B-cell-depleted T cells, or PBMCs supplied cDNA or gDNA.

Per the original data handling: Nucleated cell number was recorded as an estimate derived from reference gene primer amplification. Assay used: immunoSEQ multiplex PCR; TCRdb lists only in-frame clones, some missing. From that table come the V and J calls and clone size; the DNA was used to work out D and trimming. The repertoire holds around 150,000 clones, with approximately 88% as singletons. This TCR was sampled from a woman aged 60-75 years who had recovered from COVID-19. Specimen: peripheral blood.

The CDR3 region is CASSEGHRNTEAFF. CDR3 sequence (DNA): TGTGCCAGCAGTGAAGGACATCGAAACACTGAAGCTTTCTTT. The chain recombines TRBV28 with TRBJ1-1, with D perhaps TRBD1 (5 bases). V was shortened by 5 bases and J by 2 bases, with 12 bases between the two germline ends. Germline CDR1 MDHEN, CDR2 SYDVKM. There are 14 residues in the CDR3.